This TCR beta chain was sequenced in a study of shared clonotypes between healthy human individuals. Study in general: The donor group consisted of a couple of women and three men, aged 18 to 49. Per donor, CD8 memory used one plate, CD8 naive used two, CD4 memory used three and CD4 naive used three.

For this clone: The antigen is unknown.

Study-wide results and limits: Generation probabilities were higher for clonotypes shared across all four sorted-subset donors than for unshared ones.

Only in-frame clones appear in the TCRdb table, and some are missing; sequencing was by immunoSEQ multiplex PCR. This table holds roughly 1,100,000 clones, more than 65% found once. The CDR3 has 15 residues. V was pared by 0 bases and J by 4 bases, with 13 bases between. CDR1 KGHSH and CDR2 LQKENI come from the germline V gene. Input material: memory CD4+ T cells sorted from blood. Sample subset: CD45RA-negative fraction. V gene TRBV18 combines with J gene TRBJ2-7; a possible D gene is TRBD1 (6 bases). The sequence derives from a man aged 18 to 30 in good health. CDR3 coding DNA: TGTGCCAGCTCACCACCCCTGGGGGCAGTTTACGAGCAGTACTTC. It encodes CASSPPLGAVYEQYF.